These T cell receptor beta chains were read from a single sample in a study of blood T cells in healthy people across ages. MiXCR, applied by TCRdb to the 5' RACE reads, yields one record per CDR3 protein. Of about 800,000 distinct CDR3 sequences listed, roughly 25% are singletons. These data were also reused for a study on T cells of mothers and their children.

Sequenced sample: blood. All receptors come from a boy aged 10-17 years in good health. Both conserved end residues are part of each CDR3. The D gene is left open where the match is weak. Only part of the rows carry a size: once, few, many, or a class if the clone is expanded.

D: TRBD1; J: TRBJ2-7; V: TRBV29-1; length: 13; size: few; CDR3: CSAKGGSIYEQYF; DNA: TGCAGCGCAAAAGGGGGCAGCATCTACGAGCAGTACTTC
D: TRBD1; J: TRBJ2-1; V: TRBV6-2/TRBV6-3; length: 14; size: once; CDR3: CASRGGQGLNEQFF; DNA: TGTGCCAGCAGGGGGGGACAGGGTCTAAATGAGCAGTTCTTC
D: -; J: TRBJ2-7; V: TRBV27; length: 15; size: few; CDR3: CASSLGGTPPYEQYF; DNA: TGTGCCAGCAGTTTAGGCGGGACACCACCCTACGAGCAGTACTTC
D: -; J: TRBJ1-6; V: TRBV5-1; length: 13; size: -; CDR3: CASSSQDNSPLHF; DNA: TGCGCCAGCAGCTCACAGGATAATTCACCCCTCCACTTT
D: -; J: TRBJ2-5; V: TRBV6-1; length: 15; size: -; CDR3: CASSQGGLPMETQYF; DNA: TGTGCCAGCAGTCAAGGGGGACTACCAATGGAGACCCAGTACTTC
D: -; J: TRBJ2-5; V: TRBV2; length: 14; size: -; CDR3: CASTPGAKGETQYF; DNA: TGTGCCAGCACGCCAGGGGCTAAAGGAGAGACCCAGTACTTC
D: TRBD2; J: TRBJ2-5; V: TRBV9; length: 18; size: -; CDR3: CASSVFGGRALSIETQYF; DNA: TGTGCCAGCAGCGTATTTGGCGGGAGGGCCCTTTCAATAGAGACCCAGTACTTC
D: -; J: TRBJ1-2; V: TRBV6-5; length: 12; size: -; CDR3: CAGRARSHGYTF; DNA: TGTGCCGGCAGAGCAAGGTCTCATGGCTACACCTTC
D: TRBD2; J: TRBJ2-7; V: TRBV11-2; length: 15; size: -; CDR3: CASSLASGTFYEQYF; DNA: TGTGCCAGCAGCTTAGCTAGCGGGACATTCTACGAGCAGTACTTC
D: -; J: TRBJ1-4; V: TRBV7-9; length: 16; size: few; CDR3: CASQPRLGLMQEKLFF; DNA: TGTGCCAGCCAACCTCGTCTGGGCCTGATGCAAGAAAAACTGTTTTTT
D: -; J: TRBJ2-7; V: TRBV19; length: 16; size: -; CDR3: CASSITSYGSNYEQYF; DNA: TGTGCCAGTAGTATTACCTCGTACGGGTCAAACTACGAGCAGTACTTC
D: TRBD2; J: TRBJ2-1; V: TRBV20-1; length: 17; size: few; CDR3: CSASTHRLAGGRGEQFF; DNA: TGCAGTGCTTCTACCCACCGACTAGCGGGGGGGCGCGGTGAGCAGTTCTTC
D: -; J: TRBJ2-1; V: TRBV4-1; length: 16; size: -; CDR3: CASSQEAPGSYNEQFF; DNA: TGCGCCAGCAGCCAAGAGGCGCCGGGATCCTACAATGAGCAGTTCTTC
D: TRBD1; J: TRBJ2-7; V: TRBV6-1; length: 15; size: -; CDR3: CASSGGQGGFYEQYF; DNA: TGTGCCAGCAGTGGCGGACAGGGGGGTTTCTACGAGCAGTACTTC
D: TRBD1; J: TRBJ2-7; V: TRBV14; length: 13; size: few; CDR3: CASSPADRDEQYF; DNA: TGTGCCAGCAGCCCAGCAGACAGGGACGAGCAGTACTTC
D: -; J: TRBJ2-1; V: TRBV7-3; length: 15; size: few; CDR3: CASSLNDRSYNEQFF; DNA: TGTGCCAGCAGCTTAAACGACAGATCCTACAATGAGCAGTTCTTC
D: -; J: TRBJ1-6; V: TRBV7-2; length: 14; size: -; CDR3: CASSLMIGNSPLHF; DNA: TGTGCCAGCAGCTTAATGATAGGCAATTCACCCCTCCACTTT
D: -; J: TRBJ2-6; V: TRBV6-6; length: 15; size: -; CDR3: CASSPQGIRANVLTF; DNA: TGTGCCAGCAGTCCCCAGGGAATTAGGGCCAACGTCCTGACTTTC
D: -; J: TRBJ2-1; V: TRBV3-1; length: 12; size: -; CDR3: CASSPQEGEQFF; DNA: TGTGCCAGCAGCCCGCAGGAGGGTGAGCAGTTCTTC